A single sample is the source of the 22 T cell receptor beta chains below, sequenced in a study of spatial heterogeneity in lung cancer. Time point specified: blood at routine non-recurrence follow-up after resection. Sequencing of whole RNA from tumor, nontumor lung or frozen PBMC involved no sorting. TCRdb processed the 5' RACE reads anew with MiXCR; each CDR3 protein has one entry. The repertoire includes about 120,000 distinct CDR3 sequences, more than 10% of them detected once, and approximately 15% sits in the top ten. The material sequenced was PBMCs, taken at follow-up. Receptor source: a male donor with early-stage non-small cell lung cancer.

This clonotype was counted many times. This chain connects TRBV20-1 to TRBJ2-1; 8 nucleotides agree with TRBD1. Germline loops: CDR1 DFQATT, CDR2 SNEGSKA (reference sequence). This CDR3 has 15 amino acids. Losses at the gene ends were 2 bases for V and 9 bases for J; bases not matched to a gene: 12. The CDR3 is CSARSSGTGTFEQFF. The CDR3 DNA is TGCAGTGCTAGATCCTCCGGGACAGGTACTTTTGAGCAGTTCTTC.

Many counts were recorded for this clonotype. This chain uses TRBV27 with TRBJ1-4; 11 bases align to TRBD1. CDR3 length: 15 residues. Germline CDR1 and CDR2: MNHEY and SMNVEV (reference sequence). J was trimmed by 7 bases and V by 2 bases; bases with no gene match: 3. The CDR3 DNA reads TGTGCCAGCAGTTTAATGGGACAGGGGGGTGAAAAACTGTTTTTT. Its protein product is CASSLMGQGGEKLFF.

This clonotype has a count of ten or more. The chain carries TRBV5-1 and TRBJ2-1; TRBD1 matches at 10 bases. This CDR3 has 16 amino acids. Trimming cost V 5 bases and J 8 bases; bases outside gene matches: 13. Germline V gene lookup returns CDR1 SGHRS and CDR2 YFSETQ. The CDR3 DNA follows: TGCGCCAGCAGTTACCAGGACAGGGGGGCGGGCGATGAGCAGTTCTTC. Its protein is CASSYQDRGAGDEQFF.

This clonotype was seen more than once but under ten times. The rearrangement links TRBV5-8 to TRBJ1-3; D is possibly TRBD1 (6 bases). Germline V lookup: CDR1 SGHTS, CDR2 YDEGEE. The CDR3 contains 16 residues. V lost 2 bases and J 4 bases, leaving 16 bases between the germline ends. This CDR3 reads CASSFQGLDSGNTIYF. In DNA form, the CDR3 reads TGTGCCAGCAGCTTCCAGGGGCTCGACTCGGGAAACACCATATATTTT. Full variable domain (missing parts from reference TRBV5-8 and TRBJ1-3): EAGVTQSPTHLIKTRGQQATLRCSPISGHTSVYWYQQALGLGLQFLLWYDEGEERNRGNFPPRFSGRQFPNYSSELNVNALELEDSALYLCASSFQGLDSGNTIYFGEGSWLTVV.

The genes are TRBV10-3 and TRBJ1-5; D uncertain. This CDR3 contains 12 residues. Looked up from germline, CDR1 is ENHRY and CDR2 is SYGVKD. V lost 3 bases and J lost 4, with 4 bases in between. CDR3 sequence reads: CAISDLNQPQHF. The DNA of the CDR3 is TGTGCCATCAGTGACCTGAATCAGCCCCAGCATTTT.

The chain has TRBV25-1 and TRBJ2-5; D unresolved. CDR3 length: 11 residues. Trimming left V 7 bases short and J 7 bases short, with 10 bases between. CDR1 and CDR2 (germline): MGHDK, SYGVNS. The CDR3 nucleotides are TGTGCCAGCATCCGGACGGGGACCCAGTACTTC. Its protein is CASIRTGTQYF.

This clonotype was observed a few times. This rearrangement joins TRBV7-2 to TRBJ2-4, with unresolved D. Germline V lookup: CDR1 SGHTA, CDR2 FQGNSA. With 4 bases removed from V and 2 bases from J, the gap between germline ends came to 15 bases. This CDR3 region has 16 residues. The CDR3 DNA reads TGTGCCAGCAGCTACAGAGGTCGCCCACCCAAAAACATTCAGTACTTC. Its translation is CASSYRGRPPKNIQYF.

This clonotype was counted at least ten times. This chain links TRBV4-1 with TRBJ2-4; maybe TRBD2 (6 bases). V was cut by 4 bases and J by 6 bases, with 16 bases left in between. CDR3 length: 15 amino acids. Germline loops: CDR1 MGHRA, CDR2 YSYEKL. CDR3 loop: CASSRAAGSPNIQYF. Here the CDR3 DNA reads TGCGCCAGCAGCCGGGCCGCGGGATCTCCAAACATTCAGTACTTC.

This clonotype has more than one count but fewer than ten. V is TRBV6-4 and J is TRBJ2-2; 12 bases are shared with TRBD2. The CDR3 consists of 15 residues. Germline lookup yields CDR1 MRHNA and CDR2 SNTAGT. V was clipped by 5 bases and J by 4 bases; unmatched bases: 2. The CDR3 region is CASSPTSGGTGELFF. The CDR3 DNA sequence: TGTGCCAGCAGTCCGACTAGCGGGGGCACCGGGGAGCTGTTTTTT.

This clonotype was detected many times. The CDR3 is CASSQDLAGGTYGYTF. The DNA of the CDR3 is TGTGCCAGCAGCCAAGATCTGGCAGGGGGCACCTATGGCTACACCTTC. V gene TRBV3-1 combines with J gene TRBJ1-2; 8 nucleotides agree with TRBD1. The V gene's germline CDR1 is LGHDT and CDR2 YNNKEL (reference sequence). V gave up 0 bases and J gave up 4 bases; unmatched junction bases: 7. The CDR3 consists of 16 residues.

This clonotype was found a few times. The rearrangement links TRBV5-4 to TRBJ2-4; the D is unclear. Germline CDR1 reads SGHNT; CDR2 reads YYREEE (reference sequence). The CDR3 length is 15 residues. V was trimmed by 2 bases and J by 0 bases, leaving 9 bases between them. The CDR3 region has the DNA TGTGCCAGCAGCTTAGGTGGTTCAGCCAAAAACATTCAGTACTTC. Translation gives CASSLGGSAKNIQYF. The full variable domain, completed using reference TRBV5-4 and TRBJ2-4, is ETGVTQSPTHLIKTRGQQVTLRCSSQSGHNTVSWYQQALGQGPQFIFQYYREEENGRGNFPPRFSGLQFPNYSSELNVNALELDDSALYLCASSLGGSAKNIQYFGAGTRLSVL.

The table lists this clonotype with a few counts. The chain links TRBV7-6 to TRBJ2-1, with TRBD2 as a possible D gene (6 bases). Germline-derived CDR1 and CDR2 are SGHVS and FNYEAQ. This CDR3 is built from 16 residues. Trimming cost V 8 bases and J 3 bases, with 20 bases left between them. The CDR3 DNA sequence: TGTGCCAGCGGGGGAACTAGCTCGCCAAACTACAATGAGCAGTTCTTC. This sequence encodes CASGGTSSPNYNEQFF.

Of note for this clonotype: The junction does not match germline at one end; this may be a read error. V and J are TRBV4-3 and TRBJ1-6; 7 bases match TRBD1. The length of the CDR3 is 17 residues. The germline V gene encodes CDR1 LGHNA and CDR2 YSLEER. The CDR3 DNA reads as TGCGCCAGCAACCAAGCCGCGACAGGGAAGTATAATTCACCCCTCCACTTT. Translation: CASNQAATGKYNSPLHF.

This clonotype has more than one count but fewer than ten. The rearrangement joins TRBV18 to TRBJ2-3; 9 nucleotides match TRBD2. V gave up 6 bases and J gave up 2 bases; unmatched junction bases: 9. This CDR3 spans 16 amino acids. Germline loops: CDR1 KGHSH, CDR2 LQKENI. CDR3: CASSSLSGGFTDTQYF. The CDR3 bases are TGTGCCAGCTCCTCGCTAAGCGGGGGGTTCACAGATACGCAGTATTTT.

This CDR3 is CATSRDSRVPYEQYF. In nucleotides, the CDR3 is TGTGCCACCAGCAGAGATTCGAGGGTCCCCTACGAGCAGTACTTC. The chain recombines TRBV15 with TRBJ2-7; possibly TRBD2 for D (5 bases). V was clipped by 0 bases and J by 2 bases, with 11 bases between them. The CDR3 sequence is 15 residues long. Germline CDR1 and CDR2: LNHNV and YYDKDF (reference sequence).

The table lists this clonotype with a few counts. The CDR3: CASSLLALDTGELFF. The CDR3 nucleotides are TGCGCCAGCAGCTTACTAGCCCTAGACACCGGGGAGCTGTTTTTT. The chain carries TRBV5-1 and TRBJ2-2; D possibly corresponds to TRBD2 (6 bases). Germline CDR1 SGHRS, CDR2 YFSETQ. The CDR3 runs 15 residues. V gave up 2 bases and J gave up 3 bases, with 11 bases separating them. Complete variable domain (other parts from reference TRBV5-1 and TRBJ2-2): KAGVTQTPRYLIKTRGQQVTLSCSPISGHRSVSWYQQTPGQGLQFLFEYFSETQRNKGNFPGRFSGRQFSNSRSEMNVSTLELGDSALYLCASSLLALDTGELFFGEGSRLTVL.

V and J are TRBV7-9 and TRBJ1-1; 8 bases fit TRBD1. Germline values: CDR1 SEHNR, CDR2 FQNEAQ (reference sequence). CDR3 length equals 15 residues. V shed 5 bases, J shed 4 bases, and the junction held 9 bases outside the gene matches. The CDR3: CASSHYRGSSTEAFF. As DNA, the CDR3 is TGTGCCAGCAGCCATTACAGGGGGTCAAGCACTGAAGCTTTCTTT.

This clonotype occurred many times. The chain carries TRBV5-4 and TRBJ2-1; D perhaps matches TRBD2 (5 bases). Trimming took off 4 bases at V and 0 bases at J, with 14 bases between the two ends. The germline V gene has CDR1 SGHNT and CDR2 YYREEE (reference sequence). There are 16 residues in the CDR3. CDR3: CASSRGGPNSYNEQFF. In DNA, the CDR3 is TGTGCCAGCAGCCGCGGCGGGCCCAACTCCTACAATGAGCAGTTCTTC.

This clonotype was recorded at least ten times. The chain recombines TRBV5-1 with TRBJ2-5; 7 positions agree with TRBD2. The CDR3 is 16 residues long. From germline, CDR1 is SGHRS and CDR2 YFSETQ. V was pared by 0 bases and J by 5 bases, with 10 bases of the junction left unmatched. Here the CDR3 DNA reads TGCGCCAGCAGCTTGGGTTCGGGAGGTTCCCAGGAGACCCAGTACTTC. This translates into CASSLGSGGSQETQYF.

The rearrangement joins TRBV5-1 to TRBJ2-5; D call uncertain. The CDR3 totals 14 residues. Germline V CDR1 and CDR2: SGHRS, YFSETQ. The V end lost 4 bases, the J end lost 5 bases, and 15 bases lay between the germline ends. CDR3 nucleotides: TGCGCCAGCAGCCCTAATGACCCGATGGAGACCCAGTACTTC. This sequence encodes CASSPNDPMETQYF.

V gene TRBV9 combines with J gene TRBJ2-7; D unresolved. In germline, CDR1 is SGDLS, CDR2 YYNGEE. Trimming took off 4 bases at V and 2 bases at J, with 10 bases between the two ends. This CDR3 has 13 amino acids. The CDR3 DNA follows: TGTGCCAGCAGCCTCGGCCCCACCTACGAGCAGTACTTC. It is translated as CASSLGPTYEQYF.

This clonotype was observed a few times. The chain has TRBV7-2 and TRBJ1-4; D gene unclear. This CDR3 spans 16 amino acids. V lost 1 base, J lost 5 bases, and 14 bases lay in between. Germline V lookup: CDR1 SGHTA, CDR2 FQGNSA. The CDR3: CASSLVGILRNEKLFF. Written as DNA, the CDR3 is TGTGCCAGCAGCTTAGTGGGCATATTGAGGAATGAAAAACTGTTTTTT.